The clone carrying this TCR beta chain came up many times. Its antigen remains unidentified. Using RNA transcripts, the TCR beta CDR3 regions were amplified. The library came from an HTBI-primed first-round RT-PCR and a second-round multiplex PCR. In TCRdb, the multiplex PCR reads were re-called with MiXCR into one record per CDR3 protein. This sample has about 400,000 distinct CDR3 sequences; about 16% occur once, and the top ten carry approximately 7%. This CDR3 has 19 amino acids. V shed 7 bases and J shed 2 bases, with 30 bases lying between them. The V gene's germline CDR1 is SGHRS and CDR2 YFSETQ. Patients newly diagnosed with hyperthyroidism, under 2 months' duration, were aged 18 to 65, the study reports. This sample is part of a study of Graves' ophthalmopathy and Graves' hyperthyroidism. Across the whole study: Peripheral blood was collected at initial diagnosis, before any treatment. General observations from the study: Separation of ophthalmopathy from stable hyperthyroidism was achieved by a 13-signature model, at 85% to 90% sensitivity and approximately 84% specificity. With a specificity of roughly 72% and a sensitivity of around 70%, the model predicted ophthalmopathy progression.

Sample: peripheral blood. The V and J genes are TRBV5-1 and TRBJ1-1, with a tentative D call TRBD1 (6 bases). This TCR was recovered from a woman aged 18-35 years with stable Graves' hyperthyroidism. The DNA of the CDR3 is TGCGCCAGCCCGACTCTCCGCTGCCGCCTAGACAGGATAAACACTGAAGCTTTCTTT. Protein product: CASPTLRCRLDRINTEAFF.